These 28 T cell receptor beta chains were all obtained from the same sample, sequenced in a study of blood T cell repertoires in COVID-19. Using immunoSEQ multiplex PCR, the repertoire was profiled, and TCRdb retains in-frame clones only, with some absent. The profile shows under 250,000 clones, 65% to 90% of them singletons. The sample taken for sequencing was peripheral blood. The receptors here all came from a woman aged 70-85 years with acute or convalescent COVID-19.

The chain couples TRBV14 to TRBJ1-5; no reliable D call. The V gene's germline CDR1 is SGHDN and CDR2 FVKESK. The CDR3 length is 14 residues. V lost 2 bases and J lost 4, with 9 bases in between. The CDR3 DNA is TGTGCCAGCAGCCAACAGTCAGGTAATCAGCCCCAGCATTTT. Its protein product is CASSQQSGNQPQHF.

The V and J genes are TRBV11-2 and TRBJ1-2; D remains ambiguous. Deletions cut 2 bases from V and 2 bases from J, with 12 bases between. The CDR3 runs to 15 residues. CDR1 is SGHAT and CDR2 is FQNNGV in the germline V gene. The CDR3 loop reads CASSLSPGMNYGYTF. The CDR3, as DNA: TGTGCCAGCAGCTTAAGTCCGGGGATGAACTATGGCTACACCTTC.

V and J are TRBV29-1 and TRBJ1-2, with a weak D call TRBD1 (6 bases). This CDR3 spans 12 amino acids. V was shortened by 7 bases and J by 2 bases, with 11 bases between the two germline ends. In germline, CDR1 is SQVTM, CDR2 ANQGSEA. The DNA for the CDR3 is TGCAGCGCAGTGACAGGAAACTATGGCTACACCTTC. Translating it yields CSAVTGNYGYTF. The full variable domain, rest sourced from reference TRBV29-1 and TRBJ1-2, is SAVISQKPSRDICQRGTSLTIQCQVDSQVTMMFWYRQQPGQSLTLIATANQGSEATYESGFVIDKFPISRPNLTFSTLTVSNMSPEDSSIYLCSAVTGNYGYTFGSGTRLTVV.

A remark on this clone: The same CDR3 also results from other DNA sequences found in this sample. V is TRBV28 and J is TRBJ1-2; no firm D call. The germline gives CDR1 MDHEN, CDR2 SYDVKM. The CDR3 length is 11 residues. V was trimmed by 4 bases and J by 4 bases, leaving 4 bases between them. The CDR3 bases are TGTGCCAGCAGTTCCAGCTATGGCTACACCTTC. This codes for CASSSSYGYTF.

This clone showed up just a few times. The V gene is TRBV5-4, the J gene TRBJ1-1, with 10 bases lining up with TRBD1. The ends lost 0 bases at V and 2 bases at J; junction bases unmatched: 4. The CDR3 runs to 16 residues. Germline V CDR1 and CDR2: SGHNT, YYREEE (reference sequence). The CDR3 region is CASSLGQGALNTEAFF. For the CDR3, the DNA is TGTGCCAGCAGCTTGGGACAGGGGGCGTTAAACACTGAAGCTTTCTTT.

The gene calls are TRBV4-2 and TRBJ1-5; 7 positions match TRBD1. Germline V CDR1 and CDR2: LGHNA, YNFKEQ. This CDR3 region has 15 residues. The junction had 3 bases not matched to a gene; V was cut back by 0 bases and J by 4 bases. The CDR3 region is CASSQDRGINQPQHF. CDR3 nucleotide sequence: TGTGCCAGCAGCCAAGACAGGGGGATAAATCAGCCCCAGCATTTT.

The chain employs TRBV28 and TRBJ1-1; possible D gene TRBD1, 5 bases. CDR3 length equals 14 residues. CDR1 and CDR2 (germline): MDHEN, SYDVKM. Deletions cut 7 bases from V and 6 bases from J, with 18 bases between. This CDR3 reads CASIKGPRVPEAFF. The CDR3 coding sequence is TGTGCCAGCATTAAAGGCCCCAGGGTGCCTGAAGCTTTCTTT.

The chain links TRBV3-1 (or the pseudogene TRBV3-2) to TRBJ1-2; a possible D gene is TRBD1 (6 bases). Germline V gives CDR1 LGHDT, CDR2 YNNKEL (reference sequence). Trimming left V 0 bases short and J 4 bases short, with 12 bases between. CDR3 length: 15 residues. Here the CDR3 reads CASSQDGGRLYGYTF. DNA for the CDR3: TGTGCCAGCAGCCAAGATGGGGGCAGGCTCTATGGCTACACCTTC.

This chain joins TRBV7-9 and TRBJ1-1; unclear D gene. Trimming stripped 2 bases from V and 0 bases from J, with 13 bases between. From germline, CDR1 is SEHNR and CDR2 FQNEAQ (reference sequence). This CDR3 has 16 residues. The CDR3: CASSLLGGQLNTEAFF. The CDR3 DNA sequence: TGTGCCAGCAGCTTATTAGGCGGTCAGTTGAACACTGAAGCTTTCTTT.

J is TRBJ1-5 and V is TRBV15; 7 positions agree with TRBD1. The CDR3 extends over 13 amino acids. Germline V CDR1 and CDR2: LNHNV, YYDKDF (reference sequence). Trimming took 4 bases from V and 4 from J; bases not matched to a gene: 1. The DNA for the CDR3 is TGTGCCACCAGCAAACAGGGGAATCAGCCCCAGCATTTT. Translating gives CATSKQGNQPQHF.

The CDR3 sequence: CASSQSGQGCYEQYF. CDR3 nucleotide sequence: TGCGCCAGCAGTCAATCGGGACAGGGCTGCTACGAGCAGTACTTC. This rearrangement joins TRBV23-1 to TRBJ2-7; 9 positions match TRBD1. TRBV23-1 is treated as an ORF (open reading frame) with a function not yet certain. V dropped 0 bases and J dropped 3; count of bases not matched to a gene: 3. The CDR3 contains 15 residues.

CDR3 in DNA: TGTGCCAGCAGTCTGGCAGGGGGCAACTATGGCTACACCTTC. Encoded protein: CASSLAGGNYGYTF. This chain joins TRBV28 and TRBJ1-2; 8 nucleotides align to TRBD1. The CDR3 consists of 14 residues. V dropped 5 bases and J dropped 2; count of bases not matched to a gene: 4. From germline, CDR1 is MDHEN and CDR2 SYDVKM.

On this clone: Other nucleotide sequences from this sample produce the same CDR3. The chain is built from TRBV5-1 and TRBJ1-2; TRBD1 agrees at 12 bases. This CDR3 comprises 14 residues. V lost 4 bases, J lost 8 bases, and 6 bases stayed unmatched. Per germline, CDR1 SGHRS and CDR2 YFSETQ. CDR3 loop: CASSPGTGGNGYTF. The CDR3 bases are TGCGCCAGCAGCCCCGGGACAGGGGGCAACGGCTACACCTTC.

The CDR3 is CASSDRGQETQYF. The CDR3 nucleotides are TGTGCCAGCAGTGACAGGGGGCAAGAGACCCAGTACTTC. The V call is TRBV28, the J call TRBJ2-5; 9 nucleotides line up with TRBD1. This CDR3 comprises 13 residues. Trimming cost V 5 bases and J 2 bases; bases outside gene matches: 0. Germline V gene lookup returns CDR1 MDHEN and CDR2 SYDVKM.

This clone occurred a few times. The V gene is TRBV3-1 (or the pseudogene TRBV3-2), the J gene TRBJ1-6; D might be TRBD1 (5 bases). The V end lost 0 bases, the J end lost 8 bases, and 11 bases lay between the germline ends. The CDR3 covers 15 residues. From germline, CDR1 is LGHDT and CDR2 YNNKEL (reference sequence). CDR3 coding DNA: TGTGCCAGCAGCCAAGAAGGGGTTGTCCATTCACCCCTCCACTTT. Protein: CASSQEGVVHSPLHF.

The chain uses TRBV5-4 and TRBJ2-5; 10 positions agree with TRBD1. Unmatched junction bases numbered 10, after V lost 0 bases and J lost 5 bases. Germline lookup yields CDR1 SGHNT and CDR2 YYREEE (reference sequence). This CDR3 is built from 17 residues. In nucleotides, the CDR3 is TGTGCCAGCAGCTTGGGGGTTAGGGACAGGGGATCCGAGACCCAGTACTTC. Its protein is CASSLGVRDRGSETQYF. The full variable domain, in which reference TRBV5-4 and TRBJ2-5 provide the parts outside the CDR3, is ETGVTQSPTHLIKTRGQQVTLRCSSQSGHNTVSWYQQALGQGPQFIFQYYREEENGRGNFPPRFSGLQFPNYSSELNVNALELDDSALYLCASSLGVRDRGSETQYFGPGTRLLVL.

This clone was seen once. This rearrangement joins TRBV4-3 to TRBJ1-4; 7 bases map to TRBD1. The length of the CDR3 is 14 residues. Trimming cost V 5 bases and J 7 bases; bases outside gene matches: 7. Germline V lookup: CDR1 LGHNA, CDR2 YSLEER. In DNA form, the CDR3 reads TGCGCCAGCAGCGACAGACAGGGTGGTGAAAAACTGTTTTTT. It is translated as CASSDRQGGEKLFF.

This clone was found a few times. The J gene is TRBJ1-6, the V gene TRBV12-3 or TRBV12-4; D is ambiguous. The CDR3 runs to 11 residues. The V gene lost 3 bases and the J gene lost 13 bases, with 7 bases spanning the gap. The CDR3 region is CASSLGGPLHF. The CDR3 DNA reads TGTGCCAGCAGTTTGGGAGGGCCCCTCCACTTT.

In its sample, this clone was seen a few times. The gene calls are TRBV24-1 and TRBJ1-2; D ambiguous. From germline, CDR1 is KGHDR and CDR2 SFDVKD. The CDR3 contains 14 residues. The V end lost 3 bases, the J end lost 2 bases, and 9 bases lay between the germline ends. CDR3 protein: CATSDQAFNYGYTF. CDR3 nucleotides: TGTGCCACCAGTGATCAGGCGTTCAACTATGGCTACACCTTC.

The CDR3 here is CASKLEGTVPLEQYF. As DNA, the CDR3 is TGTGCCAGCAAGCTTGAGGGGACAGTCCCTTTGGAGCAGTACTTC. The chain links TRBV7-9 to TRBJ2-7, with 7 bases that match TRBD1. The germline CDR1 and CDR2 sequences are SEHNR and FQNEAQ (reference sequence). The CDR3 loop spans 15 amino acids. V was clipped by 7 bases and J by 7 bases; unmatched bases: 16.

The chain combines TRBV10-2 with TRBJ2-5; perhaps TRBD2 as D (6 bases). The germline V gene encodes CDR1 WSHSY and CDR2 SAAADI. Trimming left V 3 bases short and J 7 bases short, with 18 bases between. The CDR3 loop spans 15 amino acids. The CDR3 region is CASSDPAGPIGTQYF. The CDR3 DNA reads TGCGCCAGCAGTGACCCAGCGGGCCCTATTGGGACCCAGTACTTC.

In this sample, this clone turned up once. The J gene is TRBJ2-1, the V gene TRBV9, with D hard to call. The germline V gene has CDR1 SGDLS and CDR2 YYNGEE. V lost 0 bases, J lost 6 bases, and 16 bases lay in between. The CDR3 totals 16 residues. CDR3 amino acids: CASSVAPGRSVNEQFF. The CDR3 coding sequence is TGTGCCAGCAGCGTAGCCCCTGGCAGAAGTGTCAATGAGCAGTTCTTC. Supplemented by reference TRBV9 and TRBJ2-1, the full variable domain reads DSGVTQTPKHLITATGQRVTLRCSPRSGDLSVYWYQQSLDQGLQFLIQYYNGEERAKGNILERFSAQQFPDLHSELNLSSLELGDSALYFCASSVAPGRSVNEQFFGPGTRLTVL.

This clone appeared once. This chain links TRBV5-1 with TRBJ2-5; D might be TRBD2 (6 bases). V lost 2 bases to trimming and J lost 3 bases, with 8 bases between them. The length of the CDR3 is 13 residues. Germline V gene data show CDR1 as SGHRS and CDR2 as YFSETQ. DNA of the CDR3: TGCGCCAGCAGCTTCGCGGGGAAAGAGACCCAGTACTTC. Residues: CASSFAGKETQYF.

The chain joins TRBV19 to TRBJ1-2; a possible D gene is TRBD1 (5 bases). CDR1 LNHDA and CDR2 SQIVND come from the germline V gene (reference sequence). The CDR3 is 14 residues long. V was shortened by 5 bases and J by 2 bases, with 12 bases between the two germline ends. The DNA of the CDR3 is TGTGCCAGTAGTGCAGCTCAGGGAAACTATGGCTACACCTTC. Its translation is CASSAAQGNYGYTF.

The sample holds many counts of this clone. In DNA form, the CDR3 reads TGTGCCAGCAGCCAAGGGACAGGGGATAATTCACCCCTCCACTTT. Amino acid sequence: CASSQGTGDNSPLHF. The chain couples TRBV28 to TRBJ1-6; 10 nucleotides agree with TRBD1. This CDR3 region has 15 residues. Losses at the gene ends were 6 bases for V and 5 bases for J; bases not matched to a gene: 4. Germline V CDR1 and CDR2: MDHEN, SYDVKM.

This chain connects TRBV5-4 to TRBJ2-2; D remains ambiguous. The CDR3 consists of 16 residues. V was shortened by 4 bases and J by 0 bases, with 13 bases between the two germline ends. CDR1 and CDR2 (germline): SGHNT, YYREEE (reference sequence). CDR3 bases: TGTGCCAGCAGCAACTCTCGGTTTACGAACACCGGGGAGCTGTTTTTT. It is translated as CASSNSRFTNTGELFF.

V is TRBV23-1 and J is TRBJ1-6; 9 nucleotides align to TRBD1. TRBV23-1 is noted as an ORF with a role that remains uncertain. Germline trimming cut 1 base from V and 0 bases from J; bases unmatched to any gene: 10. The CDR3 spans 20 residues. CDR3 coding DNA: TGCGCCAGCAGTCAATTTCGCGACAGGGGGTTCCTCTCCTATAATTCACCCCTCCACTTT. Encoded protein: CASSQFRDRGFLSYNSPLHF.

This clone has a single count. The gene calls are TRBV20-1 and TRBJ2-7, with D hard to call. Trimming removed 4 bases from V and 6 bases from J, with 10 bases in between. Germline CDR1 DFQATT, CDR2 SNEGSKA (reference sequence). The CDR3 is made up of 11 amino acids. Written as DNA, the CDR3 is TGCAGTGCTATGACCTCGGGCGAGCAGTACTTC. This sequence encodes CSAMTSGEQYF.